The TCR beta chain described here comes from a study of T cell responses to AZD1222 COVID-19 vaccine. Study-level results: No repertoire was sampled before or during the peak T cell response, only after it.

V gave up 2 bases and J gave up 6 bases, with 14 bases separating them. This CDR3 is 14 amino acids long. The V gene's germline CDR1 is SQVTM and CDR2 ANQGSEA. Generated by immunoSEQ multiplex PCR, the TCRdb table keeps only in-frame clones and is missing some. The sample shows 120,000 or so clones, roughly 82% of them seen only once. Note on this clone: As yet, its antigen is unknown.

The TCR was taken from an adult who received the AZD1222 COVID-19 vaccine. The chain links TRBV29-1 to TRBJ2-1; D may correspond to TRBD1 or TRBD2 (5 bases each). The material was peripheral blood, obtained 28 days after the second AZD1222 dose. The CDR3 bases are TGCAGCGTTGAAACCGGGGCAGGGTTCAATGAGCAGTTCTTC. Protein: CSVETGAGFNEQFF.